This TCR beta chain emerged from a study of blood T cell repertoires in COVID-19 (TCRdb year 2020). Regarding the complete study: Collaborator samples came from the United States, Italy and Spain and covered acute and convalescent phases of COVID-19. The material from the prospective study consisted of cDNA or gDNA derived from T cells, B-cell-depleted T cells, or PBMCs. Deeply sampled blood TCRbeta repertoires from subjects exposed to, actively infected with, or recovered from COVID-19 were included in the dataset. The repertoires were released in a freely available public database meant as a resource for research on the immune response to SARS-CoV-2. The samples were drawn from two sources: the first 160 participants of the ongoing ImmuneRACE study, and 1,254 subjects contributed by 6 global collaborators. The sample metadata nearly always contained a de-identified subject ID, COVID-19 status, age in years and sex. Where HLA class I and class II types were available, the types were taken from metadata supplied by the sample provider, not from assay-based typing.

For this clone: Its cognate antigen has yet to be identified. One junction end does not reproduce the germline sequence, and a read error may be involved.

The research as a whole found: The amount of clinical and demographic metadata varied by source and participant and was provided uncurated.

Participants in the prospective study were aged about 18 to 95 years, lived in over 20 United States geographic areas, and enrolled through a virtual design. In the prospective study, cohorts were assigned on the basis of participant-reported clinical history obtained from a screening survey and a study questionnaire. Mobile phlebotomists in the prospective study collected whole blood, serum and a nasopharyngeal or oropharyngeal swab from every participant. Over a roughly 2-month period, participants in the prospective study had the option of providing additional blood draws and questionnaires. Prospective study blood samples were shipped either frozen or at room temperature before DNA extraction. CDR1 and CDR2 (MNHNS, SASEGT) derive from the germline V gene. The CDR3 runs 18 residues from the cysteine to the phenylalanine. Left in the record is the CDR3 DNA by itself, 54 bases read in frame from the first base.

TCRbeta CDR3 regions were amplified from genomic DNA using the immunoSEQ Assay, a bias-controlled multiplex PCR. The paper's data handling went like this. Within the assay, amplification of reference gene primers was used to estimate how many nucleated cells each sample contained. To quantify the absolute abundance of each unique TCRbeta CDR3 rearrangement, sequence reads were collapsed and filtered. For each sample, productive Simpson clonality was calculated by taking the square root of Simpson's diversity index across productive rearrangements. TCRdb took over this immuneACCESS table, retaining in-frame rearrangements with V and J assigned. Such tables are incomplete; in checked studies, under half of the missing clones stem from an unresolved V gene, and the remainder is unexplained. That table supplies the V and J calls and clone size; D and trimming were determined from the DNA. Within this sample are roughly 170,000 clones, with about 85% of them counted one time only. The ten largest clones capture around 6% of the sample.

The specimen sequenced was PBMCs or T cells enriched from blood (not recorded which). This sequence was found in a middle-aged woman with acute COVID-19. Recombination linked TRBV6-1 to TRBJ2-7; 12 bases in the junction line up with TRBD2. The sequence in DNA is TGTGCCAGCAGTGGGGCTAGCGGGAGGGCCGCTGTCTACTACAAGCAGTACTTC. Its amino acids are CASSGASGRAAVYYKQYF.